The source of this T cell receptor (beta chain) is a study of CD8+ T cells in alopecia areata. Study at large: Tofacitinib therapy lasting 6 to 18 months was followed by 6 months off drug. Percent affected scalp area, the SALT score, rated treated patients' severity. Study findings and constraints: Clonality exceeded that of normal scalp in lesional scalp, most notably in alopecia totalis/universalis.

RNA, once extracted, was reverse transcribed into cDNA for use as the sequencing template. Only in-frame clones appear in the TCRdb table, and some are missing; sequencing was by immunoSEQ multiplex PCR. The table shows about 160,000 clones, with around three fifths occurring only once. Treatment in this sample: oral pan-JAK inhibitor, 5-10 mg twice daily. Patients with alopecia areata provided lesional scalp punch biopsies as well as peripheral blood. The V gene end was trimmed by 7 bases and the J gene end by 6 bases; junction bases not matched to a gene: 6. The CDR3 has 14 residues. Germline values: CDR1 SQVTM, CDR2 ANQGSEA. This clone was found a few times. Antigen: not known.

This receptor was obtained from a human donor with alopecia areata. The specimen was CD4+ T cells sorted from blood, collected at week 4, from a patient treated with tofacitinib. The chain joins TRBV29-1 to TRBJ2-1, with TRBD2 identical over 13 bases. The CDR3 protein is CSGLGTSGVNEQFF. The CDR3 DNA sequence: TGCAGCGGGTTAGGGACTAGCGGGGTCAATGAGCAGTTCTTC.